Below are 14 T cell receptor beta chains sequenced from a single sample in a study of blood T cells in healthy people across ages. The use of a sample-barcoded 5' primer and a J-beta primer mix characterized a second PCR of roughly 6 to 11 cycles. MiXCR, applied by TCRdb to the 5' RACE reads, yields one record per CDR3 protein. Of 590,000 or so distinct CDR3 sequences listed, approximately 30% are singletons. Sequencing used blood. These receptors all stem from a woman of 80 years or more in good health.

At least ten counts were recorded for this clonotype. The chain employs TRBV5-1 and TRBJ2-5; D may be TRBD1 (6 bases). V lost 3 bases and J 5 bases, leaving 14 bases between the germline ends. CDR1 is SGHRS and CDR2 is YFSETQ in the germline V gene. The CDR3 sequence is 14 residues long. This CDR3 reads CASSSAQGMETQYF. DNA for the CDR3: TGCGCCAGCAGCTCGGCACAGGGAATGGAGACCCAGTACTTC.

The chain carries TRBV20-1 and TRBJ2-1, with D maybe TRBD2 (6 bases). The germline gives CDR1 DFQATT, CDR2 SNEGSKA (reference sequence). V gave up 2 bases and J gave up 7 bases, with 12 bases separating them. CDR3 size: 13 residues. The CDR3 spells CSARMGGENEQFF. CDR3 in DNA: TGCAGTGCTAGAATGGGGGGAGAGAATGAGCAGTTCTTC.

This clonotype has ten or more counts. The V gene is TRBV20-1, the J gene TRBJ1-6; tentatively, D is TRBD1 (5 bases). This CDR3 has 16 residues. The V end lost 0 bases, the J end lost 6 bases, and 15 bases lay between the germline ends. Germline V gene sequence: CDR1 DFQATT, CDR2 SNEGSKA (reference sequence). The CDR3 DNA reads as TGCAGTGCTAGAGATTACCGGCAGGGATCTAATTCACCCCTCCACTTT. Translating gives CSARDYRQGSNSPLHF.

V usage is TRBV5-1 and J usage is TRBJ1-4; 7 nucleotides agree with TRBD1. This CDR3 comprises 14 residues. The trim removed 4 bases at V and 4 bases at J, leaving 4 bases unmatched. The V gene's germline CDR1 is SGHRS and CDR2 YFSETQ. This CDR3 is CASSAGQNNEKLFF. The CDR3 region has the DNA TGCGCCAGCAGCGCGGGACAGAATAATGAAAAACTGTTTTTT.

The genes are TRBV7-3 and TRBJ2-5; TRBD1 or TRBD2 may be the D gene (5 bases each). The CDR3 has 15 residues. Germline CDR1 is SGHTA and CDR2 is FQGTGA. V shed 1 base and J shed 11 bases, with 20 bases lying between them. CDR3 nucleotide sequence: TGTGCCAGCAGCTTAATTGGTGGGGGTGGGAATGAGCAGTACTTC. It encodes CASSLIGGGGNEQYF. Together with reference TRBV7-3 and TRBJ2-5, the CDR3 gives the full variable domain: GAGVSQTPSNKVTEKGKYVELRCDPISGHTALYWYRQSLGQGPEFLIYFQGTGAADDSGLPNDRFFAVRPEGSVSTLKIQRTERGDSAVYLCASSLIGGGGNEQYFGPGTRLLVL.

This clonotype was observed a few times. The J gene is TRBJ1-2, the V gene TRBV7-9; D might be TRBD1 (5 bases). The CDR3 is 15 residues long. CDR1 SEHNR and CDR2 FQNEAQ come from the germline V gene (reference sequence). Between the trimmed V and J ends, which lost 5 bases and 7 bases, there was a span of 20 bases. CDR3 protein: CASSPEGKGVSGYTF. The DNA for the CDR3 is TGTGCCAGCAGCCCCGAGGGGAAGGGCGTCTCTGGCTACACCTTC.

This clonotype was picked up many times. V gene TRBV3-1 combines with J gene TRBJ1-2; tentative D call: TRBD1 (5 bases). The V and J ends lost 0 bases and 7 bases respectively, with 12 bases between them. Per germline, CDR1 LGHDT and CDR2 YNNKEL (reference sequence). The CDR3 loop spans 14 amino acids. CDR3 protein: CASSQDLGASGYTF. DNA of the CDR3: TGTGCCAGCAGCCAAGACTTAGGGGCATCTGGCTACACCTTC.

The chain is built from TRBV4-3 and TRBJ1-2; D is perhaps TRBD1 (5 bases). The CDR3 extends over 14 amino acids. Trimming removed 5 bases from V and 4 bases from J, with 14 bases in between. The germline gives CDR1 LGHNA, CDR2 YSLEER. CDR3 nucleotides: TGCGCCAGCAGCTTGGCCGACGGGACCTATGGCTACACCTTC. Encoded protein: CASSLADGTYGYTF.

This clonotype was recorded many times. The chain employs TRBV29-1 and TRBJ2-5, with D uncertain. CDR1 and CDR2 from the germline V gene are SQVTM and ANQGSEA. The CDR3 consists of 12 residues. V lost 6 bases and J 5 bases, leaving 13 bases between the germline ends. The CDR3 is CSVVDGGETQYF. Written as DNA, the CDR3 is TGCAGCGTGGTCGACGGTGGGGAGACCCAGTACTTC.

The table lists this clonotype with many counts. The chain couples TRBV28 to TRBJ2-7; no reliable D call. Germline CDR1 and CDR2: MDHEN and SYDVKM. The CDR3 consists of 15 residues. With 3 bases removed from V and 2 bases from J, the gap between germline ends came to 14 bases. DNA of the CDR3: TGTGCCAGCAGTTTTCTGGGGAACCCCGCCTACGAGCAGTACTTC. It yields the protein CASSFLGNPAYEQYF.

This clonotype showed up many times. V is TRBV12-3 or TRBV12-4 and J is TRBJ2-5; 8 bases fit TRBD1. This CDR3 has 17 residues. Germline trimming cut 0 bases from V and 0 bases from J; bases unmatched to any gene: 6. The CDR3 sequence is CASSLARLDRDQETQYF. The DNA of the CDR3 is TGTGCCAGCAGTTTAGCACGGTTGGACAGGGACCAAGAGACCCAGTACTTC.

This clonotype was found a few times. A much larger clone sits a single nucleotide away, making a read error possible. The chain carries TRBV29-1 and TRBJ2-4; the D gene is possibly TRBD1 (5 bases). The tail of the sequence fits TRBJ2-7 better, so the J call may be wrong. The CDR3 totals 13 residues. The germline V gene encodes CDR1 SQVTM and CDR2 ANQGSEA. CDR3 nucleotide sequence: TGCAGCGTTGATGTGAGAGCAGGGAACGAGCAGTACTTC. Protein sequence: CSVDVRAGNEQYF.

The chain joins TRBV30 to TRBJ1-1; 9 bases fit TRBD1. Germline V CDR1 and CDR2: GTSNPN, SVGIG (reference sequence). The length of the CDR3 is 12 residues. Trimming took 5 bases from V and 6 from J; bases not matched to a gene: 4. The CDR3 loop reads CAWGDRVSEAFF. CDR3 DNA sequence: TGTGCCTGGGGGGACAGGGTTTCTGAAGCTTTCTTT.

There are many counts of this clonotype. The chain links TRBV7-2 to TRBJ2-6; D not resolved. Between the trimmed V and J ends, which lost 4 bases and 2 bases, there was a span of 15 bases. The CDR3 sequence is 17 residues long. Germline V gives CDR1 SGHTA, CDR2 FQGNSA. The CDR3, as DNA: TGTGCCAGCAGCTCCCGGATGGGTTTTGCTGGGGCCAACGTCCTGACTTTC. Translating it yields CASSSRMGFAGANVLTF. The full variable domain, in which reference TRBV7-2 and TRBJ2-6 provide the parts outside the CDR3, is GAGVSQSPSNKVTEKGKDVELRCDPISGHTALYWYRQSLGQGLEFLIYFQGNSAPDKSGLPSDRFSAERTGGSVSTLTIQRTQQEDSAVYLCASSSRMGFAGANVLTFGAGSRLTVL.